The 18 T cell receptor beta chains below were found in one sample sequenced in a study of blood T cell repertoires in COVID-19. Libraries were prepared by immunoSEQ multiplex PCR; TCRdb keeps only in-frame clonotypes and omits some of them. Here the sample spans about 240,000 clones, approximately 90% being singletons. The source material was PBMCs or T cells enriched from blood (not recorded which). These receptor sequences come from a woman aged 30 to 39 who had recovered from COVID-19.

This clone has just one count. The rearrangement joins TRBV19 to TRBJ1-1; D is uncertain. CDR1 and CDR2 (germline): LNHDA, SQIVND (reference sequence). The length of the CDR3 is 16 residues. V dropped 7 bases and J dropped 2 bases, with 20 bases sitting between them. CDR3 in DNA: TGTGCCAGTACCCCCTCGGTCGGGGTGTTTAACACTGAAGCTTTCTTT. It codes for CASTPSVGVFNTEAFF.

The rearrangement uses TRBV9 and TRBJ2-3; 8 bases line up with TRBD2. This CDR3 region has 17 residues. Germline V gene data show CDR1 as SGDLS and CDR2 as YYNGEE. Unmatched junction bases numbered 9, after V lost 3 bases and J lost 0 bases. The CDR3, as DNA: TGTGCCAGCAGCGCCACCATACGGGGGGGGAGCACAGATACGCAGTATTTT. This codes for CASSATIRGGSTDTQYF.

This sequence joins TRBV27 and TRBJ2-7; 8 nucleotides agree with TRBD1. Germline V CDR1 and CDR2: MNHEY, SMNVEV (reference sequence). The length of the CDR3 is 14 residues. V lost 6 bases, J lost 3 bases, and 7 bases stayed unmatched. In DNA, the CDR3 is TGTGCCAGCAGCTCCACCGGGACAGGCTACGAGCAGTACTTC. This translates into CASSSTGTGYEQYF.

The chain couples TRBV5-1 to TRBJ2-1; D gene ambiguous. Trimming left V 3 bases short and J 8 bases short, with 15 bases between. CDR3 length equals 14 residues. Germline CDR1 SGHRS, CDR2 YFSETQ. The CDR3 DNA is TGCGCCAGCAGCTGGCAGACTCGTCGGGATGAGCAGTTCTTC. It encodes CASSWQTRRDEQFF.

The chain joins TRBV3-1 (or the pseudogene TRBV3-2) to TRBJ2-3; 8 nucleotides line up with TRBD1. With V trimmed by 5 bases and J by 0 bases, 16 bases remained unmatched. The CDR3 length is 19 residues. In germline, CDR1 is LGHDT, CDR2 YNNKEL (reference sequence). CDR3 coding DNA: TGTGCCAGCAGCAAAACCGCTGCCTGGACAGGGACTAGCACAGATACGCAGTATTTT. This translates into CASSKTAAWTGTSTDTQYF.

Here the CDR3 DNA reads TGTGCCAGCTCACCAGACCAGGCCAAGAATTCACCCCTCCACTTT. Its protein product is CASSPDQAKNSPLHF. This rearrangement joins TRBV18 to TRBJ1-6; D is uncertain. Germline lookup yields CDR1 KGHSH and CDR2 LQKENI. The CDR3 has 15 residues. V shed 2 bases and J shed 7 bases, with 12 bases lying between them.

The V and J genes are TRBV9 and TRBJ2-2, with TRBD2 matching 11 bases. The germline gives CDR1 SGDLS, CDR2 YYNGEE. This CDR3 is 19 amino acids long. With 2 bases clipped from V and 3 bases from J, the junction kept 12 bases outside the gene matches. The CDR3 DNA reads TGTGCCAGCAGCGTTCGGCTAGCGGGAGGAGAGGTGGACACCGGGGAGCTGTTTTTT. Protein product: CASSVRLAGGEVDTGELFF.

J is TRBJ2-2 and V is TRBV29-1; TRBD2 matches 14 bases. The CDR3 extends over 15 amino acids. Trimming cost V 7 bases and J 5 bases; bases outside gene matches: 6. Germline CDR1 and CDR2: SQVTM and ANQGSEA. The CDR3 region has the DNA TGCAGCGCCGGGACTAGCGGGAGTTGGACCGGGGAGCTGTTTTTT. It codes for CSAGTSGSWTGELFF.

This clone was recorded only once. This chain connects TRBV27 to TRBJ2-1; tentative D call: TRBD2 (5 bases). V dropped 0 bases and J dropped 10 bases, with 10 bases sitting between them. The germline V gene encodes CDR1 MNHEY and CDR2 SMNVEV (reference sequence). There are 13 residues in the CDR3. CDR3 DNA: TGTGCCAGCAGTTTATCCTGGAGGACCGAGCAGTTCTTC. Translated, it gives CASSLSWRTEQFF.

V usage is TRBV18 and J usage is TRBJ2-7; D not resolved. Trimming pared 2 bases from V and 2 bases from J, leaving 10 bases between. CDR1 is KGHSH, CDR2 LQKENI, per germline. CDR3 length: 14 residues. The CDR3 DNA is TGTGCCAGCTCACCATGGGCAATTCCCTACGAGCAGTACTTC. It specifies CASSPWAIPYEQYF.

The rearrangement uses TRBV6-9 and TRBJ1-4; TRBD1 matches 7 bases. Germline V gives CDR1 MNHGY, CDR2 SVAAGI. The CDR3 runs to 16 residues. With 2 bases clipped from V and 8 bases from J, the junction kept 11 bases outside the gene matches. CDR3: CASSYPVQGHQEKLFF. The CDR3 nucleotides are TGTGCCAGCAGTTATCCGGTACAGGGGCATCAGGAAAAACTGTTTTTT.

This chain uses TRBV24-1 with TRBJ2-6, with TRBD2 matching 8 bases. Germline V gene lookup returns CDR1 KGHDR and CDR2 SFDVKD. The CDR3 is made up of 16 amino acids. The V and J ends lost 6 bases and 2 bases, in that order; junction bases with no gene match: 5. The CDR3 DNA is TGTGCCACCAGTAGCGGGAGCTTAACTGGGGCCAACGTCCTGACTTTC. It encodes CATSSGSLTGANVLTF.

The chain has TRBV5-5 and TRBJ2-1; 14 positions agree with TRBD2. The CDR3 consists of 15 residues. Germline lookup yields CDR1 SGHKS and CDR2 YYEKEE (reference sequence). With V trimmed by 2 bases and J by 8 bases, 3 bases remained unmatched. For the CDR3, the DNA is TGTGCCAGCAGCTTTCGGGGACTAGCGGGGGATGAGCAGTTCTTC. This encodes CASSFRGLAGDEQFF. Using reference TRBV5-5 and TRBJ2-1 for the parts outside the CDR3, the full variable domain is DAGVTQSPTHLIKTRGQQVTLRCSPISGHKSVSWYQQVLGQGPQFIFQYYEKEERGRGNFPDRFSARQFPNYSSELNVNALLLGDSALYLCASSFRGLAGDEQFFGPGTRLTVL.

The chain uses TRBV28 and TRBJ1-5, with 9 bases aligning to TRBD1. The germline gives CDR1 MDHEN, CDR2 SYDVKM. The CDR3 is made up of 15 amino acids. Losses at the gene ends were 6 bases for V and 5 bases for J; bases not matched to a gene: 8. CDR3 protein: CASSITGGSYQPQHF. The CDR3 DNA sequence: TGTGCCAGCAGCATTACAGGGGGCTCATATCAGCCCCAGCATTTT. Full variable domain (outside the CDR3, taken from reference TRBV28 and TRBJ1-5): DVKVTQSSRYLVKRTGEKVFLECVQDMDHENMFWYRQDPGLGLRLIYFSYDVKMKEKGDIPEGYSVSREKKERFSLILESASTNQTSMYLCASSITGGSYQPQHFGDGTRLSIL.

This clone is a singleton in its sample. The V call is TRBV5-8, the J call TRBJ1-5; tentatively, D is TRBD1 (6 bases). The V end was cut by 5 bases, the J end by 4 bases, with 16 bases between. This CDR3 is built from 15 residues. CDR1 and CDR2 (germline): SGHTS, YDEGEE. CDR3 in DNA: TGTGCCAGCAGAAGACAGGCCAACTTTAATCAGCCCCAGCATTTT. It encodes CASRRQANFNQPQHF.

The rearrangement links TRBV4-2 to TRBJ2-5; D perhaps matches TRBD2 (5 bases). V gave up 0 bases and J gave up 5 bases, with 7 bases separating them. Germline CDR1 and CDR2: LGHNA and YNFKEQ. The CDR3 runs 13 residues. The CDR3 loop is CASSQELGETQYF. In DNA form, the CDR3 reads TGTGCCAGCAGCCAAGAACTAGGGGAGACCCAGTACTTC.

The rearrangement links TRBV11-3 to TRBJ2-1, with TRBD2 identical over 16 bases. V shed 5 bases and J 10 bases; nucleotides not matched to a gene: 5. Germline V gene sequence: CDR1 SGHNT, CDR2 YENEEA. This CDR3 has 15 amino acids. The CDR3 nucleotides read TGTGCCAGCAGCCAGGGACTAGCGGGAGGGAAAGAGCAGTTCTTC. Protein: CASSQGLAGGKEQFF.

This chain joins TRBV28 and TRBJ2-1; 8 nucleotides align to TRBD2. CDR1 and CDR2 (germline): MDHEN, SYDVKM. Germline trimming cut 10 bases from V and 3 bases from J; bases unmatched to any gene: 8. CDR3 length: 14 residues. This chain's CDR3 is CAILAGLRYNEQFF. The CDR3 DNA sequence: TGTGCCATCTTAGCGGGACTTCGCTACAATGAGCAGTTCTTC.